This TCR beta chain was recovered during a study of metastatic and nonmetastatic thyroid tumors. Study-wide background: The authors compared repertoires across blood and tumor or nodule tissue from malignant and benign thyroid patients.

Trimming removed 4 bases from V and 6 bases from J, with 15 bases in between. Per germline, CDR1 MNHEY and CDR2 SVGAGI. The CDR3 consists of 15 residues. Regarding this clone: Its antigen is undetermined.

Study observations and caveats: Versus benign nodules, malignant thyroid tumors reportedly had significantly higher TCR beta diversity, in blood and tumor.

Ahead of thyroid surgery, no patient had received treatment of any kind. In the original processing: Clinicopathological groups differed in CDR3, with these differences serving to build a distant-metastasis classifier for papillary thyroid cancer. TCRdb recomputed clones from the PCR reads via MiXCR. The V and J calls here are based on TCRdb, not the publication. The data show approximately 84,000 clones, 15% seen once. This sequence was found in a female donor with papillary thyroid cancer or a benign thyroid nodule (not recorded which). Some clones in this sample may be carry-over from other donors' samples. Sequenced input: blood. The chain carries TRBV6-5 and TRBJ2-2, with no clear D. In nucleotides, the CDR3 is TGTGCCAGCAGTTGCACCCGCCCTTGTGCCGGGGAGCTGTTTTTT. Its translation is CASSCTRPCAGELFF.